This T cell receptor (beta chain) was sequenced for a study of blood T cell repertoires in COVID-19. Clones were read by immunoSEQ multiplex PCR, and TCRdb kept only the in-frame ones, dropping some. Of around 290,000 clones detected, roughly 90% appear once; the ten largest clones hold about 2.2%. Seattle's enrolled individuals joined amid active infection and were then monitored longitudinally. CDR1 and CDR2 from the germline V gene are MDHEN and SYDVKM. Trimming left V 8 bases short and J 2 bases short, with 9 bases between. This CDR3 contains 12 residues. This sequence originates from a woman in her twenties or thirties with COVID-19, enrolled during active disease. Sequencing was done on a sample of peripheral blood. V gene TRBV28 combines with J gene TRBJ1-2; a possible D gene is TRBD1 (6 bases). In DNA form, the CDR3 reads TGTGCCAGCGAAACAGGGAACTATGGCTACACCTTC. Amino acid sequence: CASETGNYGYTF.